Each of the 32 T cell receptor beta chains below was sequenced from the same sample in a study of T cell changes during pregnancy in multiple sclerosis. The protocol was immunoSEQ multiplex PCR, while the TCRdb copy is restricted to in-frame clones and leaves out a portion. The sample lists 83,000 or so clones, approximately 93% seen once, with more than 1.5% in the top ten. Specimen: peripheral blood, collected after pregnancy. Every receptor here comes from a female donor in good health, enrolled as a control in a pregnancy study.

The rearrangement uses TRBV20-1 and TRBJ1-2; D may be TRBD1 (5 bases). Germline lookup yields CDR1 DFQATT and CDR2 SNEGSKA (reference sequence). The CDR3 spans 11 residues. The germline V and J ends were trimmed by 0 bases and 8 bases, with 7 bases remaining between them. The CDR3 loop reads CSAREGGGYTF. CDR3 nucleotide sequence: TGCAGTGCTAGAGAGGGGGGGGGCTACACCTTC.

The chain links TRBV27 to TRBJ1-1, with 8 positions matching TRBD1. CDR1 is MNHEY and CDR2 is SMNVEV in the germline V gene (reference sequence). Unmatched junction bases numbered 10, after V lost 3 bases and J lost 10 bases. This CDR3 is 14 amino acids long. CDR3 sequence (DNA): TGTGCCAGCAGTTTCGCGACAGGGGCGGGCGGAGCTTTCTTT. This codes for CASSFATGAGGAFF.

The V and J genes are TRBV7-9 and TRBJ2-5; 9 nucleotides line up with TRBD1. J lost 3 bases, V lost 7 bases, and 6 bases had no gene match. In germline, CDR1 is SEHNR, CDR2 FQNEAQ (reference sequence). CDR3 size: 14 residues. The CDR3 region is CASNGGTGKETQYF. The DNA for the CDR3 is TGTGCCAGCAATGGCGGGACAGGGAAAGAGACCCAGTACTTC.

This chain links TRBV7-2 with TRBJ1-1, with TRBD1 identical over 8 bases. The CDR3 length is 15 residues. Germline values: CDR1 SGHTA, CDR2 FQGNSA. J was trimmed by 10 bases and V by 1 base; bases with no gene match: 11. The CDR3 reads CASSLGEGPQGGAFF. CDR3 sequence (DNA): TGTGCCAGCAGCTTAGGAGAGGGCCCACAGGGGGGAGCTTTCTTT.

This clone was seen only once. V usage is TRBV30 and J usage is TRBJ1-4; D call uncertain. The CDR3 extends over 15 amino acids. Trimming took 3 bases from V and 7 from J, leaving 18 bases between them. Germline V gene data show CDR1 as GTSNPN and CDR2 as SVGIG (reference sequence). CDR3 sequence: CAWSDRTVGGEKLFF. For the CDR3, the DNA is TGTGCCTGGAGCGACCGGACGGTGGGAGGTGAAAAACTGTTTTTT.

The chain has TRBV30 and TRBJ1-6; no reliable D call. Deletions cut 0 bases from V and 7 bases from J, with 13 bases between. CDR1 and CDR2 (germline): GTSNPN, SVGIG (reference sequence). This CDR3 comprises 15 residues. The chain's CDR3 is CAWSVLGQRNSPLHF. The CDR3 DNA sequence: TGTGCCTGGAGTGTACTCGGCCAGAGGAATTCACCCCTCCACTTT.

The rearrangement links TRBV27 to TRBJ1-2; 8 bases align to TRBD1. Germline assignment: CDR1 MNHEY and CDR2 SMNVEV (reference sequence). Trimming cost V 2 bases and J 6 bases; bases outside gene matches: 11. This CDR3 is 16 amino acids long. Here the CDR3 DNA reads TGTGCCAGCAGTTTAAACCCCCCGGACAGGGTGGATGGCTACACCTTC. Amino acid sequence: CASSLNPPDRVDGYTF.

CDR3 in amino acids: CASSLLPTGELFF. The CDR3, as DNA: TGTGCCAGCAGTTTACTTCCCACCGGGGAGCTGTTTTTT. The chain carries TRBV27 and TRBJ2-2; D uncertain. V was clipped by 2 bases and J by 4 bases, with 5 bases between them. CDR3 size: 13 residues. Germline loops: CDR1 MNHEY, CDR2 SMNVEV (reference sequence).

As DNA, the CDR3 is TGTGCCAGCAGTTCGGCAGGGGCTGCGACAGATACGCAGTATTTT. Its protein product is CASSSAGAATDTQYF. The J gene is TRBJ2-3, the V gene TRBV2; D is possibly TRBD1 (6 bases). In germline, CDR1 is SNHLY, CDR2 FYNNEI. V was clipped by 5 bases and J by 3 bases, with 15 bases between them. This CDR3 has 15 residues.

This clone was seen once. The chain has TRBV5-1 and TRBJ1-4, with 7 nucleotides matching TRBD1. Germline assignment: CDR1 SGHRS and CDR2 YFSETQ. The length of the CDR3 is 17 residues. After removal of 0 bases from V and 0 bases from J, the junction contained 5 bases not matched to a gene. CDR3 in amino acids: CASSLGGQRPTNEKLFF. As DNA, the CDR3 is TGCGCCAGCAGCTTGGGGGGACAGCGACCAACTAATGAAAAACTGTTTTTT.

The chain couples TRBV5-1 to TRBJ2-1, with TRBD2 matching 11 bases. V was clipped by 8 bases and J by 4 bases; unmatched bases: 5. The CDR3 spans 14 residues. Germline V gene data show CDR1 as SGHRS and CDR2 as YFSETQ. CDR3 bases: TGCGCCAGTCAAACTAGCGGGGGTTACAATGAGCAGTTCTTC. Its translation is CASQTSGGYNEQFF. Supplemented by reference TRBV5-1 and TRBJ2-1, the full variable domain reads KAGVTQTPRYLIKTRGQQVTLSCSPISGHRSVSWYQQTPGQGLQFLFEYFSETQRNKGNFPGRFSGRQFSNSRSEMNVSTLELGDSALYLCASQTSGGYNEQFFGPGTRLTVL.

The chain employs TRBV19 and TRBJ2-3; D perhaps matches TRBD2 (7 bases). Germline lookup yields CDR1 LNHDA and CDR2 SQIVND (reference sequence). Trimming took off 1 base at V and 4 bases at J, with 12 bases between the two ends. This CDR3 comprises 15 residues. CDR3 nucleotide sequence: TGTGCCAGTAGTATAGGCGGGGGCATCCCAGATACGCAGTATTTT. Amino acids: CASSIGGGIPDTQYF.

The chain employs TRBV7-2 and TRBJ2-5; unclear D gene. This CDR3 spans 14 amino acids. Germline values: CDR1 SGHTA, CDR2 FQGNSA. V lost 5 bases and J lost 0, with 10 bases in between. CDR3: CASSPRRYQETQYF. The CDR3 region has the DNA TGTGCCAGCAGCCCTCGCAGGTACCAAGAGACCCAGTACTTC.

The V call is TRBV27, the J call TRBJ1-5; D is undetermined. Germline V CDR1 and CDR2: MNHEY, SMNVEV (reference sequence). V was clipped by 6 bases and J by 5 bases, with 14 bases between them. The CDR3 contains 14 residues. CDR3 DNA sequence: TGTGCCAGCAGCCCCTCCGGGAAGGATCAGCCCCAGCATTTT. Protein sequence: CASSPSGKDQPQHF.

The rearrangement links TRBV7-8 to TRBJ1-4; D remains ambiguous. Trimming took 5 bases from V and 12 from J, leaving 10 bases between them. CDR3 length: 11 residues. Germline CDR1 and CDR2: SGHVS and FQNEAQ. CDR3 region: CASSLFGELFF. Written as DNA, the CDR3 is TGTGCCAGCAGCCTTTTCGGGGAACTGTTTTTT. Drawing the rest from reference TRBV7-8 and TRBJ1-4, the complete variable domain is GAGVSQSPRYKVAKRGQDVALRCDPISGHVSLFWYQQALGQGPEFLTYFQNEAQLDKSGLPSDRFFAERPEGSVSTLKIQRTQQEDSAVYLCASSLFGELFFGSGTQLSVL.

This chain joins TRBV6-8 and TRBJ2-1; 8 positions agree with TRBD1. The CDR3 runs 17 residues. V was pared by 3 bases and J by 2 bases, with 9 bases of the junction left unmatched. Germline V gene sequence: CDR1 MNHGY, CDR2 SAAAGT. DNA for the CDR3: TGTGCCAGCAGTTATCCGAATGGACAGGGAACCTACAATGAGCAGTTCTTC. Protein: CASSYPNGQGTYNEQFF.

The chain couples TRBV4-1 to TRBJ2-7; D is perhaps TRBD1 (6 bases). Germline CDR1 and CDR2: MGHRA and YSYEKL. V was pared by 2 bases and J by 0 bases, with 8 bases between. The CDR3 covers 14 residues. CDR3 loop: CASSQSDSSYEQYF. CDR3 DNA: TGCGCCAGCAGCCAATCGGACAGCTCCTACGAGCAGTACTTC.

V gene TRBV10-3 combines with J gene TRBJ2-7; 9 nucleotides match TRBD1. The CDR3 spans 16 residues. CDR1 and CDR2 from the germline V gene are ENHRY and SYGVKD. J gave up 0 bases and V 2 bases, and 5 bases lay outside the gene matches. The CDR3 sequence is CAISEAPGQGSYEQYF. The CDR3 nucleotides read TGTGCCATCAGTGAGGCACCGGGACAGGGCTCCTACGAGCAGTACTTC.

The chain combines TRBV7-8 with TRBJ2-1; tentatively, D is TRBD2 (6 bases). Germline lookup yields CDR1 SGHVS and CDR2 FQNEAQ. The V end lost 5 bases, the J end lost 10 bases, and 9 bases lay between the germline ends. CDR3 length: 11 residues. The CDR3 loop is CASSPRGEQFF. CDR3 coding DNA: TGTGCCAGCAGCCCGCGGGGCGAGCAGTTCTTC.

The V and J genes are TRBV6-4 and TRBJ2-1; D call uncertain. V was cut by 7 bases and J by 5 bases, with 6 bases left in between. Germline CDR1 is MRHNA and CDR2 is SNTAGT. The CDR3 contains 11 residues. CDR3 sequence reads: CASNSNNEQFF. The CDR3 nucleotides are TGTGCCAGCAACAGTAACAATGAGCAGTTCTTC.

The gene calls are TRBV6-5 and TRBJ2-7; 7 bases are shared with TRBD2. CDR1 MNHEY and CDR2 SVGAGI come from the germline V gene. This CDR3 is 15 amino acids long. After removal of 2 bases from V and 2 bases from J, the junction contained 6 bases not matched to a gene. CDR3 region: CASSYRAGKAYEQYF. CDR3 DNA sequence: TGTGCCAGCAGTTACCGAGCGGGGAAAGCCTACGAGCAGTACTTC.

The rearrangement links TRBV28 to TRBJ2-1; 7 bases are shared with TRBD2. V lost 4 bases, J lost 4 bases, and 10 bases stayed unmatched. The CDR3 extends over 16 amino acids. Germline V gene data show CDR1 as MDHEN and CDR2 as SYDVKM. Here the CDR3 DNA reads TGTGCCAGCAGTTCGCCGGCTAGCGGTCCGTACAATGAGCAGTTCTTC. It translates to CASSSPASGPYNEQFF. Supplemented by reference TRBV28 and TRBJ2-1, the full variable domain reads DVKVTQSSRYLVKRTGEKVFLECVQDMDHENMFWYRQDPGLGLRLIYFSYDVKMKEKGDIPEGYSVSREKKERFSLILESASTNQTSMYLCASSSPASGPYNEQFFGPGTRLTVL.

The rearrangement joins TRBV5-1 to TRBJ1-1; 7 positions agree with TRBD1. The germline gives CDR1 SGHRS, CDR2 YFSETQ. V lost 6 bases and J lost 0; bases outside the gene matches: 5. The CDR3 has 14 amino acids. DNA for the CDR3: TGCGCCAGCACCCGGGACAGCTTGAACACTGAAGCTTTCTTT. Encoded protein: CASTRDSLNTEAFF.

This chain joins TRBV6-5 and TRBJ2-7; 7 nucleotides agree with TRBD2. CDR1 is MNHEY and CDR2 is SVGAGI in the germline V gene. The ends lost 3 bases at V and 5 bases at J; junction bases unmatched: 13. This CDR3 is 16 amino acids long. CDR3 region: CASSYYPGGTPDEQYF. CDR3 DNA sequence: TGTGCCAGCAGTTATTATCCGGGAGGTACGCCAGACGAGCAGTACTTC.

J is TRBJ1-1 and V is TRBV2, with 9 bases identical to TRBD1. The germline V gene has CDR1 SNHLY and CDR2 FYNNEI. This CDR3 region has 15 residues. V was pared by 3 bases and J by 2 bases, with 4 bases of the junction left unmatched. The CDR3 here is CASSDGTGSNTEAFF. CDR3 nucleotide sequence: TGTGCCAGCAGTGACGGGACAGGGAGTAACACTGAAGCTTTCTTT.

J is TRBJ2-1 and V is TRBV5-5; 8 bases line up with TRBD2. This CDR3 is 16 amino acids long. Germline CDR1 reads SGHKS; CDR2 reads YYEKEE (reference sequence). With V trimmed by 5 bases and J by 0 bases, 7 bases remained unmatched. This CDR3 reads CASSFTSGSSYNEQFF. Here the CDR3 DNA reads TGTGCCAGCAGTTTTACTAGCGGTAGCTCCTACAATGAGCAGTTCTTC.

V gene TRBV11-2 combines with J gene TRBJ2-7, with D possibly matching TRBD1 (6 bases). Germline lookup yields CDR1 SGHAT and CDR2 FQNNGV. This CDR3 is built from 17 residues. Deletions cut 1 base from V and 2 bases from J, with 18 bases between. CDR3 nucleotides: TGTGCCAGCAGCTTAGCCGGAACGGACAGCGGAACCTACGAGCAGTACTTC. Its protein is CASSLAGTDSGTYEQYF.

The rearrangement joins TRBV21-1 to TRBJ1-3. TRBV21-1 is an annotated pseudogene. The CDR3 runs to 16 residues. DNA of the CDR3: TGTGCCAGCAGCAGGGGGAGGGCCACCTCTGGAAACACCATATATTTT. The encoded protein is CASSRGRATSGNTIYF.

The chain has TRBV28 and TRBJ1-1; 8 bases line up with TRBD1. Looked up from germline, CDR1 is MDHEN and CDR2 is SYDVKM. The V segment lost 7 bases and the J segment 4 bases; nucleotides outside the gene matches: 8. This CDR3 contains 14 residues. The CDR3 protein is CASTTTGGSTEAFF. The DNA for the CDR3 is TGTGCCAGCACCACCACAGGGGGAAGCACTGAAGCTTTCTTT.

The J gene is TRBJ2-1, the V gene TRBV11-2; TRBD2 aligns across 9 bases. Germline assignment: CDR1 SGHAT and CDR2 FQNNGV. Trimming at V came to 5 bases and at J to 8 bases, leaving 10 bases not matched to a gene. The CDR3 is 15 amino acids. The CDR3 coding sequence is TGTGCCAGCAGCGCCCTAGCGGGATGGCCCCATGAGCAGTTCTTC. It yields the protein CASSALAGWPHEQFF. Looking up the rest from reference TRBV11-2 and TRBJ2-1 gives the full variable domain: EAGVAQSPRYKIIEKRQSVAFWCNPISGHATLYWYQQILGQGPKLLIQFQNNGVVDDSQLPKDRFSAERLKGVDSTLKIQPAKLEDSAVYLCASSALAGWPHEQFFGPGTRLTVL.

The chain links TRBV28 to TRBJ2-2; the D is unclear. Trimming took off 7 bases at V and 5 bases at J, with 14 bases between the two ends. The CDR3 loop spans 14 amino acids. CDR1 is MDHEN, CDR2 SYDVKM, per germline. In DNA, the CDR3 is TGTGCCAGCACCTCTCCAACAGTGACCGGGGAGCTGTTTTTT. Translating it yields CASTSPTVTGELFF.

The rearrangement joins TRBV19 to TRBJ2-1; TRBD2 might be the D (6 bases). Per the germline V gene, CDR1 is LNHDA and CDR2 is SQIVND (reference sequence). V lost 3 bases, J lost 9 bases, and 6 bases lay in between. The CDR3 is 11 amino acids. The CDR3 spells CASSMRGEQFF. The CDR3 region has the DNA TGTGCCAGTAGTATGCGGGGTGAGCAGTTCTTC.